This TCR beta chain was captured by sequencing in a study of control samples from healthy donors and cancer patients. This CDR3 is built from 15 residues. Germline lookup yields CDR1 SGHAT and CDR2 FQNNGV. V was shortened by 5 bases and J by 7 bases, with 18 bases between the two germline ends. Sequencing used immunoSEQ multiplex PCR; TCRdb keeps in-frame clones, though not all of them. The sample contains about 75,000 clones, roughly 84% of which appear only once. V usage is TRBV11-2 and J usage is TRBJ2-1; D possibly uses TRBD1 or TRBD2 (5 bases each). The TCR comes from a man aged 45-65 years in good health. The sample taken for sequencing was blood. The CDR3 DNA reads TGTGCCAGCAGCCTACGGGGACGGAGAATTAATGAGCAGTTCTTC. It codes for CASSLRGRRINEQFF.